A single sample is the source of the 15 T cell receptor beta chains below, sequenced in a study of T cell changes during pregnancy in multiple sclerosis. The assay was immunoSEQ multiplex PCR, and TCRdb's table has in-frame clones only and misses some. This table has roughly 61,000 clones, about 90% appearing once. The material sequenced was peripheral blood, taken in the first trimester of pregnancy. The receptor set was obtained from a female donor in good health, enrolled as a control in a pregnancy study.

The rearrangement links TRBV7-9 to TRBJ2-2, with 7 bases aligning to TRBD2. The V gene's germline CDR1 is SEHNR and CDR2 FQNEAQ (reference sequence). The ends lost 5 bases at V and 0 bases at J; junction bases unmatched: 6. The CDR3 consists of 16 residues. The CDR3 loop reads CASSPWTSSNTGELFF. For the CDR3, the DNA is TGTGCCAGCAGCCCATGGACTAGTTCGAACACCGGGGAGCTGTTTTTT. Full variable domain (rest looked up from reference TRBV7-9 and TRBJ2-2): DTGVSQNPRHKITKRGQNVTFRCDPISEHNRLYWYRQTLGQGPEFLTYFQNEAQLEKSRLLSDRFSAERPKGSFSTLEIQRTEQGDSAMYLCASSPWTSSNTGELFFGEGSRLTVL.

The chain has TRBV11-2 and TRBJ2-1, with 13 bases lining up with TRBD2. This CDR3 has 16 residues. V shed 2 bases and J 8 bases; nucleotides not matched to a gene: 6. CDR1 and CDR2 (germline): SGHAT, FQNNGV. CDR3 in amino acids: CASSLITSGGADEQFF. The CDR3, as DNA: TGTGCCAGCAGCTTAATTACTAGCGGGGGGGCGGATGAGCAGTTCTTC.

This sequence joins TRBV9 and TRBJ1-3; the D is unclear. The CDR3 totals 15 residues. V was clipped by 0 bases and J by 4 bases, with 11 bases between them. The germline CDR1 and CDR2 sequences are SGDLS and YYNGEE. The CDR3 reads CASSVEAGRGNTIYF. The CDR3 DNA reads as TGTGCCAGCAGCGTAGAGGCAGGAAGGGGAAACACCATATATTTT.

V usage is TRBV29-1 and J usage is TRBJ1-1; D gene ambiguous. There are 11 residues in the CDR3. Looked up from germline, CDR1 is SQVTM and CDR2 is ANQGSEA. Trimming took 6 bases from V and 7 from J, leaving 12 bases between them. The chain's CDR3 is CSVVPFGEAFF. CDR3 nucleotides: TGCAGCGTCGTACCATTCGGTGAAGCTTTCTTT.

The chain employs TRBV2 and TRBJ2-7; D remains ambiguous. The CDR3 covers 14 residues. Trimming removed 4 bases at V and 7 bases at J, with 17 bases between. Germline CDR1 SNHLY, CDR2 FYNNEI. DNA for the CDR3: TGTGCCAGCAGTGTCCGACGGCTGGCAGGAGAGCAGTACTTC. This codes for CASSVRRLAGEQYF.

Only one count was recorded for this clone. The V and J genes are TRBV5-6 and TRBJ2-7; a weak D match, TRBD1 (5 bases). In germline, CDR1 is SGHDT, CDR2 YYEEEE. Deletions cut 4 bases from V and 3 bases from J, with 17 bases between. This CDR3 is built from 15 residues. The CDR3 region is CASSGVGPTGYEQYF. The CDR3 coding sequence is TGTGCCAGCAGCGGCGTGGGGCCGACGGGCTACGAGCAGTACTTC.

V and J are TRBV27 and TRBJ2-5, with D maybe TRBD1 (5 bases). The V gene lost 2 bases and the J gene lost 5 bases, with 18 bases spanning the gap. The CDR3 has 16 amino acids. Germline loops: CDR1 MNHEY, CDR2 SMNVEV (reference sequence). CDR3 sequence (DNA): TGTGCCAGCAGTTTACTGGGCAGGGTGGCGGCGGAGACCCAGTACTTC. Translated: CASSLLGRVAAETQYF.

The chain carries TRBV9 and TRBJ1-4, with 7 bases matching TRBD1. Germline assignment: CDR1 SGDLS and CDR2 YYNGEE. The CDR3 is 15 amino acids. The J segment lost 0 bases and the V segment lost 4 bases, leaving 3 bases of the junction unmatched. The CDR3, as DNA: TGTGCCAGCAGCCCAACAGGGGCAACTAATGAAAAACTGTTTTTT. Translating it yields CASSPTGATNEKLFF.

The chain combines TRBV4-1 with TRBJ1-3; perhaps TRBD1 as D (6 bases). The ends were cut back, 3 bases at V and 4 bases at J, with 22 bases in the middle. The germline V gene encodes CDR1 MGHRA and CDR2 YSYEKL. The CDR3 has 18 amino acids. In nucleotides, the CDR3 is TGCGCCAGCAGCCAGATGGGCTACAGGGAAGCTTCGGGAAACACCATATATTTT. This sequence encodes CASSQMGYREASGNTIYF.

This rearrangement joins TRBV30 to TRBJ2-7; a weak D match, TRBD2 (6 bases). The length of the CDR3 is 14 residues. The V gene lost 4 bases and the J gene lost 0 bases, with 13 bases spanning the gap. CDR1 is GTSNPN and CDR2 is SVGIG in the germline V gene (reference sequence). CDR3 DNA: TGTGCCTGGACGCGACGGGGGAGCTCCTACGAGCAGTACTTC. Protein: CAWTRRGSSYEQYF.

The chain's CDR3 is CASSLGDRDQETQYF. The CDR3 nucleotides read TGTGCCAGCAGCTTAGGAGACAGGGACCAAGAGACCCAGTACTTC. The chain uses TRBV7-2 and TRBJ2-5; 7 nucleotides line up with TRBD1. From germline, CDR1 is SGHTA and CDR2 FQGNSA. The CDR3 is 15 amino acids. Unmatched junction bases numbered 2, after V lost 1 base and J lost 0 bases. Full variable domain (missing parts from reference TRBV7-2 and TRBJ2-5): GAGVSQSPSNKVTEKGKDVELRCDPISGHTALYWYRQSLGQGLEFLIYFQGNSAPDKSGLPSDRFSAERTGGSVSTLTIQRTQQEDSAVYLCASSLGDRDQETQYFGPGTRLLVL.

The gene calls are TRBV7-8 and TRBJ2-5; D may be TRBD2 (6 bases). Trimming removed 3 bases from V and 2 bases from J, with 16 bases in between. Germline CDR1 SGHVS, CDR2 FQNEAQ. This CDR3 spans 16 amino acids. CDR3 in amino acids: CASSLPIGTLQETQYF. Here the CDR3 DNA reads TGTGCCAGCAGCTTGCCTATCGGGACTCTACAAGAGACCCAGTACTTC.

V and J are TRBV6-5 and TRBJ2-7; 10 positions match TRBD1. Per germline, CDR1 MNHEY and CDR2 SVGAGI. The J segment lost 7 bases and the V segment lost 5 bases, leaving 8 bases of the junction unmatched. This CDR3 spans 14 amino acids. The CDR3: CASSPPGQGWEQYF. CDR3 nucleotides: TGTGCCAGCAGTCCCCCGGGACAGGGGTGGGAGCAGTACTTC.

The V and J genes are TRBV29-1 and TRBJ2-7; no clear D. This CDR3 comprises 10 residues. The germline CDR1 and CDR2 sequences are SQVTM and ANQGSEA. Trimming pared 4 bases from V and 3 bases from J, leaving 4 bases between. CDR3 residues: CSVVNYEQYF. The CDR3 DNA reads TGCAGCGTTGTAAACTACGAGCAGTACTTC.

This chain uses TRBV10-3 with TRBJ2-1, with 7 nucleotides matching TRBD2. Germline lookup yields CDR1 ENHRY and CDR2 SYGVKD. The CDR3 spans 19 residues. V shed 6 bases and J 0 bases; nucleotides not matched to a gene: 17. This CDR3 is CAIRDAGASGGDSYNEQFF. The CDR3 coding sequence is TGTGCCATCAGGGATGCCGGGGCTAGCGGAGGAGACTCCTACAATGAGCAGTTCTTC.